One and the same sample provided the 18 T cell receptor beta chains below, sequenced in a study of cytomegalovirus exposure and HLA in healthy donors (dated by TCRdb to about 2017). Libraries were prepared through the immunoSEQ multiplex PCR assay. For the multiplex PCR, a mixture combining 60 forward primers for TCR Vbeta segments and 13 reverse primers for TCR Jbeta segments was used. TCRdb holds this immuneACCESS table with in-frame rearrangements only. Some clones are missing; in checked studies, unresolved V genes explain under half, and the rest has no known cause. The sample's clone listing holds 70,000 to 90,000 clones. The ten biggest clones cover roughly 3.8% of the sample. The material sequenced was PBMCs. These receptor sequences come from a man aged 18 to 29 in good health and CMV-seropositive.

The CDR3, as DNA: TGCGCCAGCAGCTTGCCCGACAGGGGAGAGACCCAGTACTTC. It is translated as CASSLPDRGETQYF. The rearrangement links TRBV5-1 to TRBJ2-5; TRBD1 aligns across 8 bases. Germline V lookup: CDR1 SGHRS, CDR2 YFSETQ. Trimming took 1 base from V and 4 from J; bases not matched to a gene: 3. The CDR3 spans 14 residues.

CDR3 in DNA: TGTGCCAGCAGCCCTCGGGCGGGAGCGAGGAATGAGCAGTTCTTC. It yields the protein CASSPRAGARNEQFF. The rearrangement joins TRBV13 to TRBJ2-1; 7 bases are shared with TRBD2. V lost 5 bases to trimming and J lost 7 bases; unmatched junction nucleotides: 11. This CDR3 contains 15 residues. Germline assignment: CDR1 PRHDT and CDR2 FYEKMQ (reference sequence). The full variable domain, with the rest looked up from reference TRBV13 and TRBJ2-1, is AAGVIQSPRHLIKEKRETATLKCYPIPRHDTVYWYQQGPGQDPQFLISFYEKMQSDKGSIPDRFSAQQFSDYHSELNMSSLELGDSALYFCASSPRAGARNEQFFGPGTRLTVL.

The J gene is TRBJ1-4, the V gene TRBV4-1, with 9 bases that match TRBD1. Unmatched junction bases numbered 8, after V lost 1 base and J lost 2 bases. Germline loops: CDR1 MGHRA, CDR2 YSYEKL. This CDR3 is 18 amino acids long. The CDR3 sequence is CASSQGPGQGRTNEKLFF. CDR3 nucleotide sequence: TGCGCCAGCAGCCAAGGACCGGGACAGGGTAGGACTAATGAAAAACTGTTTTTT.

This chain links TRBV25-1 with TRBJ1-1; D is unclear. The CDR3 has 13 amino acids. The ends were cut back, 2 bases at V and 3 bases at J, with 7 bases in the middle. Germline lookup yields CDR1 MGHDK and CDR2 SYGVNS. In nucleotides, the CDR3 is TGTGCCAGCAGTGAAGGAGAGCACACTGAAGCTTTCTTT. Translated: CASSEGEHTEAFF. Full variable domain (remainder filled in from reference TRBV25-1 and TRBJ1-1): EADIYQTPRYLVIGTGKKITLECSQTMGHDKMYWYQQDPGMELHLIHYSYGVNSTEKGDLSSESTVSRIRTEHFPLTLESARPSHTSQYLCASSEGEHTEAFFGQGTRLTVV.

The CDR3 DNA sequence: TGTGCTAGTGGTCCTGCGGGAGGGGGTGCCACTGAAGCTTTCTTT. Amino acids: CASGPAGGGATEAFF. The chain carries TRBV12-5 and TRBJ1-1; maybe TRBD1 (6 bases). Germline V gene lookup returns CDR1 LGHNT and CDR2 FRNRAP. CDR3 size: 15 residues. Trimming removed 5 bases at V and 4 bases at J, with 17 bases between.

The rearrangement joins TRBV28 to TRBJ1-2, with 8 positions matching TRBD1. The V and J ends lost 6 bases and 2 bases, in that order; junction bases with no gene match: 2. Per germline, CDR1 MDHEN and CDR2 SYDVKM. The CDR3 totals 13 residues. The DNA of the CDR3 is TGTGCCAGCAGCTGGACAGGGAACTATGGCTACACCTTC. It is translated as CASSWTGNYGYTF.

The chain recombines TRBV4-2 with TRBJ2-1; 9 bases line up with TRBD2. The CDR3 consists of 15 residues. Germline V gene data show CDR1 as LGHNA and CDR2 as YNFKEQ. The trim removed 0 bases at V and 15 bases at J, leaving 12 bases unmatched. The CDR3 is CASSQDSGASGVGFF. CDR3 in DNA: TGTGCCAGCAGCCAAGATAGTGGGGCTAGCGGGGTGGGGTTCTTC.

This sequence joins TRBV7-6 and TRBJ2-1, with D tentatively TRBD2 (5 bases). CDR1 and CDR2 from the germline V gene are SGHVS and FNYEAQ. The CDR3 sequence is 14 residues long. Trimming took 2 bases from V and 9 from J, leaving 14 bases between them. The CDR3 DNA reads TGTGCCAGCAGCTTATTACTAGTAACGGGTGAGCAGTTCTTC. It encodes CASSLLLVTGEQFF.

The genes are TRBV9 and TRBJ2-3, with TRBD2 identical over 7 bases. Germline loops: CDR1 SGDLS, CDR2 YYNGEE. This CDR3 comprises 15 residues. The trim removed 0 bases at V and 3 bases at J, leaving 4 bases unmatched. The DNA of the CDR3 is TGTGCCAGCAGCGTAGGTGGTAGCGGGACAGATACGCAGTATTTT. Translating gives CASSVGGSGTDTQYF.

This sequence joins TRBV11-2 and TRBJ2-2; D is undetermined. The CDR3 runs 15 residues. CDR1 and CDR2 from the germline V gene are SGHAT and FQNNGV. Trimming cost V 1 base and J 2 bases, with 8 bases left between them. The CDR3 DNA reads TGTGCCAGCAGCTTAGGGCAGTTTAACACCGGGGAGCTGTTTTTT. Its translation is CASSLGQFNTGELFF.

V and J are TRBV2 and TRBJ1-1, with D perhaps TRBD1 (5 bases). This CDR3 comprises 15 residues. CDR1 is SNHLY, CDR2 FYNNEI, per germline. Trimming took off 7 bases at V and 3 bases at J, with 18 bases between the two ends. CDR3 loop: CASMGTGSRDTEAFF. The CDR3 DNA sequence: TGTGCCAGCATGGGCACAGGTTCAAGGGACACTGAAGCTTTCTTT.

On this clone itself: This sample includes further DNA sequences coding for the same CDR3. The rearrangement links TRBV28 to TRBJ2-1, with D maybe TRBD1 (6 bases). Trimming left V 2 bases short and J 4 bases short, with 6 bases between. Germline assignment: CDR1 MDHEN and CDR2 SYDVKM. This CDR3 region has 13 residues. The CDR3 region has the DNA TGTGCCAGCAGTTTAGACAGGTACAATGAGCAGTTCTTC. This codes for CASSLDRYNEQFF.

V usage is TRBV6-1 and J usage is TRBJ2-3; TRBD2 agrees at 10 bases. The CDR3 has 15 amino acids. V shed 0 bases, J shed 4 bases, and the junction held 1 base outside the gene matches. CDR1 and CDR2 (germline): MNHNS, SASEGT. Written as DNA, the CDR3 is TGTGCCAGCAGTGAAGCAGCGGGAGGGCCAGATACGCAGTATTTT. It yields the protein CASSEAAGGPDTQYF.

The chain carries TRBV6-1 and TRBJ2-2; TRBD1 matches 8 bases. Germline V gives CDR1 MNHNS, CDR2 SASEGT. CDR3 size: 15 residues. With 10 bases clipped from V and 3 bases from J, the junction kept 10 bases outside the gene matches. The CDR3 loop is CAIQDRDVYTGELFF. CDR3 nucleotide sequence: TGTGCCATCCAGGACAGGGACGTATACACCGGGGAGCTGTTTTTT.

J is TRBJ1-5 and V is TRBV7-4, with 7 bases that match TRBD1. CDR3 length: 18 residues. The germline CDR1 and CDR2 sequences are SGHVT and SQSDAQ. Trimming at V came to 2 bases and at J to 2 bases, leaving 12 bases not matched to a gene. The CDR3 nucleotides are TGTGCCAGCAGCTTAATGCACCTAACAGGGGTACGCAATCAGCCCCAGCATTTT. Amino acids: CASSLMHLTGVRNQPQHF.

The chain is built from TRBV29-1 and TRBJ1-2, with TRBD1 matching 9 bases. CDR1 is SQVTM and CDR2 is ANQGSEA in the germline V gene. The CDR3 totals 15 residues. The V and J ends lost 3 bases and 7 bases, in that order; junction bases with no gene match: 12. CDR3 region: CSVDVEGQGIGGYTF. The CDR3 nucleotides are TGCAGCGTTGATGTGGAGGGACAGGGCATCGGTGGCTACACCTTC.

The genes are TRBV30 and TRBJ1-1; D gene unclear. This CDR3 comprises 15 residues. Trimming removed 2 bases at V and 5 bases at J, with 18 bases between. Germline CDR1 reads GTSNPN; CDR2 reads SVGIG (reference sequence). CDR3 bases: TGTGCCTGGAGTCATACAAGGAGGCATGGTACTGAAGCTTTCTTT. It yields the protein CAWSHTRRHGTEAFF. Full variable domain (missing parts from reference TRBV30 and TRBJ1-1): SQTIHQWPATLVQPVGSPLSLECTVEGTSNPNLYWYRQAAGRGLQLLFYSVGIGQISSEVPQNLSASRPQDRQFILSSKKLLLSDSGFYLCAWSHTRRHGTEAFFGQGTRLTVV.

The genes are TRBV2 and TRBJ1-1; 7 bases align to TRBD1. Per the germline V gene, CDR1 is SNHLY and CDR2 is FYNNEI. The CDR3 totals 14 residues. V lost 4 bases, J lost 5 bases, and 7 bases stayed unmatched. CDR3 coding DNA: TGTGCCAGCAGTGCCGGCAGGGGGGCGACTGAAGCTTTCTTT. Translation gives CASSAGRGATEAFF.